The clone carrying this T cell receptor beta chain was detected ten times or more. The antigen is unknown. This sample was included in a study of breast tumors, draining lymph nodes, adjacent tissues. Study observations and caveats: Data only fit, rather than demonstrated, lymph node origin of most tumor T cells.

TCRdb redid the calling of the multiplex PCR reads with MiXCR, one entry per CDR3 protein. The table records 15,000 to 20,000 distinct CDR3 sequences, 45% of them present only once. This clonotype originated in a female donor with breast cancer. Some clones in this sample may be carry-over from other donors' samples. Sequencing was performed on tumor-adjacent breast tissue.

The CDR3 sequence: CASSWRVAGYNEQFF. CDR3 DNA: TGCGCCAGCAGCTGGCGGGTAGCGGGTTACAATGAGCAGTTCTTC. The V gene is TRBV5-1, the J gene TRBJ2-1, with 7 bases lining up with TRBD2. Trimming took 3 bases from V and 4 from J; bases not matched to a gene: 7. The CDR3 loop spans 15 amino acids. CDR1 is SGHRS and CDR2 is YFSETQ in the germline V gene. The full variable domain, in which reference TRBV5-1 and TRBJ2-1 provide the parts outside the CDR3, is KAGVTQTPRYLIKTRGQQVTLSCSPISGHRSVSWYQQTPGQGLQFLFEYFSETQRNKGNFPGRFSGRQFSNSRSEMNVSTLELGDSALYLCASSWRVAGYNEQFFGPGTRLTVL.